This T cell receptor (beta chain) was retrieved from a study of T cells in Graves' hyperthyroidism and ophthalmopathy. Study-level findings and limits: Most expanded thyroid clonotypes above 0.001 also appeared in blood.

The germline gives CDR1 DFQATT, CDR2 SNEGSKA (reference sequence). The CDR3 is made up of 13 amino acids. Trimming cost V 6 bases and J 4 bases, with 14 bases left between them. With a duration under 2 months, the hyperthyroidism was newly diagnosed in patients aged 18 to 65. Using 10 ml of fresh peripheral blood, PBMCs were prepared. This clonotype was observed many times. The antigen is undetermined. The CDR3 regions of TCR beta were amplified from RNA transcripts. TCR CDR3 underwent first-round RT-PCR with the HTBI primer set. Using its own MiXCR run on the multiplex PCR reads, TCRdb lists one record per CDR3 protein. The table lists a few hundred thousand distinct CDR3 sequences, about 14% of them singletons.

The V call is TRBV20-1, the J call TRBJ2-3; D is possibly TRBD2 (5 bases). The clonotype was recovered from a woman in her thirties or forties with Graves' hyperthyroidism. The sample was blood. The CDR3 loop is CSATTRIADTQYF. DNA of the CDR3: TGCAGTGCAACCACTAGGATCGCAGATACGCAGTATTTT.